Reported below is one T cell receptor beta chain. Method: immunoSEQ multiplex PCR; TCRdb's copy keeps in-frame clones and lacks some. The sample comprises hundreds of thousands of clones, roughly nine tenths of which are singletons, and roughly 1.5% rests with the top ten. These data are taken from a study of Ad26.COV2.S vaccination and SARS-CoV-2 variants. For the study at large: Participant was drawn from the COV1001 Ad26.COV2.S trial arm. The authors gave Ad26.COV2.S intramuscularly, either once or twice 56 days apart.

The treatment here: about 20 received Ad26.COV2.S at low or high dose, single or two shots; several received placebo; per-sample allocation not given. Specimens were obtained on day 63 following the first vaccine or placebo injection. The sample came from a Boston adult aged 18-55 years. Vaccination employed an Ad26 vector expressing the Wuhan-strain SARS-CoV-2 spike. This CDR3 spans 14 amino acids. The V gene's germline CDR1 is MNHEY and CDR2 SVGAGI. V gave up 4 bases and J gave up 2 bases; unmatched junction bases: 3. The material sequenced was peripheral blood, taken in a trial of Ad26.COV2.S vaccine versus placebo. The TCR was taken from a person between 18 and 65 years old who received the Ad26.COV2.S COVID-19 vaccine or a placebo. This chain connects TRBV6-5 to TRBJ2-3, with 7 bases identical to TRBD2. DNA of the CDR3: TGTGCCAGCAGTTGGGGGGGTCCCACAGATACGCAGTATTTT. Translating gives CASSWGGPTDTQYF.